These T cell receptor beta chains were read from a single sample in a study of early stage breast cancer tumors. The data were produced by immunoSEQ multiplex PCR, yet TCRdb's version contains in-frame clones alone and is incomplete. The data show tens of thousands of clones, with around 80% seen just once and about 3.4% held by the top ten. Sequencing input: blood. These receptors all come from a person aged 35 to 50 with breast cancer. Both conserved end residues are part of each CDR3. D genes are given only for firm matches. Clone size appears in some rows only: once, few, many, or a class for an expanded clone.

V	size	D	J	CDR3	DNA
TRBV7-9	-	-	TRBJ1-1	CASSLDRNTEAFF	TGTGCCAGCAGCTTAGACAGGAACACTGAAGCTTTCTTT
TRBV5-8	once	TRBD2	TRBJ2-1	CASSLDGTSSYNEQFF	TGTGCCAGCAGCTTGGATGGGACTAGCTCCTACAATGAGCAGTTCTTC
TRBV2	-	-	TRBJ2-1	CASNIRDYNEQFF	TGTGCCAGCAATATCCGGGACTACAATGAGCAGTTCTTC
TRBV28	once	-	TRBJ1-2	CASSSLGGSGYTF	TGTGCCAGCAGCTCCCTGGGAGGCAGTGGCTACACCTTC
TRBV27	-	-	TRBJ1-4	CASRGATNEKLFF	TGTGCCAGCAGGGGGGCAACTAATGAAAAACTGTTTTTT
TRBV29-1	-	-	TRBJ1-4	CSASALPTNEKLFF	TGCAGCGCTTCAGCATTACCAACTAATGAAAAACTGTTTTTT
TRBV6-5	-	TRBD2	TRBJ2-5	CATGRETQYF	TGTGCCACCGGGAGGGAGACCCAGTACTTC
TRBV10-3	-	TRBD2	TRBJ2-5	CAISGPGGRTGTQYF	TGTGCCATCAGTGGCCCGGGAGGGAGGACGGGGACCCAGTACTTC
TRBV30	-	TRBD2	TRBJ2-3	CAWRALTSGSLDTQYF	TGTGCCTGGAGGGCCCTGACTAGCGGGAGTTTGGATACGCAGTATTTT
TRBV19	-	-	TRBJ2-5	CASSTNRRETQYF	TGTGCCAGTAGTACTAATAGGAGGGAGACCCAGTACTTC
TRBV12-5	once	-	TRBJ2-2	CASGAAQGPGELFF	TGTGCTAGTGGTGCCGCCCAGGGTCCCGGGGAGCTGTTTTTT
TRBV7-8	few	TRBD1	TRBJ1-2	CASSQTGLGGYTF	TGTGCCAGCAGCCAGACAGGGTTGGGGGGCTACACCTTC
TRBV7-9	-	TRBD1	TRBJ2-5	CAKGAGPSETQYF	TGTGCCAAGGGGGCAGGACCGTCGGAGACCCAGTACTTC
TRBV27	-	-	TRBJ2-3	CASSLTLSSPGFDTQYF	TGTGCCAGCAGTTTAACCCTGTCAAGCCCTGGGTTTGATACGCAGTATTTT
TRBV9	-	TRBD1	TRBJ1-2	CASSPNPQGSSRLLYGYTF	TGTGCCAGCAGCCCGAATCCACAGGGGAGTTCGCGGCTCTTATATGGCTACACCTTC
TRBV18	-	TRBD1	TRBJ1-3	CASSPGQGNTIYF	TGTGCCAGCTCTCCGGGACAGGGAAACACCATATATTTT
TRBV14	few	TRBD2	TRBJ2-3	CASSQLLAASSTDTQYF	TGTGCCAGCAGCCAATTGCTAGCGGCCTCTAGCACAGATACGCAGTATTTT
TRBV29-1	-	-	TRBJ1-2	CSVEDLRGTTLRGYTF	TGCAGCGTTGAAGACCTCAGGGGAACTACTCTCAGGGGCTACACCTTC
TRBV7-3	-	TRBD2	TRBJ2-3	CASSLRGGRTDTQYF	TGTGCCAGCAGCTTAAGGGGCGGGAGAACAGATACGCAGTATTTT
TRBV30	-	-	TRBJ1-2	CAWKSGLYYGYTF	TGTGCCTGGAAGTCTGGTTTATACTATGGCTACACCTTC
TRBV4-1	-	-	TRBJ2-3	CASSPNGELAGDTQYF	TGCGCCAGCAGCCCTAACGGGGAGCTCGCAGGGGATACGCAGTATTTT
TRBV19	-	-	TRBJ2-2	CASSIPPTGDTGELFF	TGTGCCAGTAGTATACCCCCTACCGGTGACACCGGGGAGCTGTTTTTT
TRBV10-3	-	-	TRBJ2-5	CAISGTEGPSEETQYF	TGTGCCATCAGTGGTACAGAGGGACCATCGGAAGAGACCCAGTACTTC
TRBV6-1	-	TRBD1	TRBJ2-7	CASSDRRGQGGEQYF	TGTGCCAGCAGTGACCGACGAGGACAGGGGGGCGAGCAGTACTTC
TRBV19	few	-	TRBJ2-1	CASRVENEQFF	TGTGCCAGTAGAGTGGAGAATGAGCAGTTCTTC
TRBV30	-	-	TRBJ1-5	CAWSVAGFNQPQHF	TGTGCCTGGAGTGTGGCCGGATTCAATCAGCCCCAGCATTTT
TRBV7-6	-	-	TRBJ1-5	CASSYTSQGLSPQHF	TGTGCCAGCAGCTACACGTCTCAAGGTCTCTCTCCCCAGCATTTT
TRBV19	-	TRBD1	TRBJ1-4	CASSIQGQAAKLFF	TGTGCCAGTAGTATCCAGGGACAGGCCGCAAAACTGTTTTTT
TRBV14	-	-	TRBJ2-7	CASSQASEQYF	TGTGCCAGCAGCCAAGCCTCCGAGCAGTACTTC